Listed here are 7 T cell receptor beta chains from one sample, sequenced in a study of shared clonotypes between healthy human individuals. The assay was immunoSEQ multiplex PCR, and TCRdb's table has in-frame clones only and misses some. The repertoire holds a few million clones, with 95% as singletons. The sample consisted of naive CD4+ T cells sorted from blood. The subset denotes: CD45RA+ positively selected. All receptors come from a man between 18 and 29 years old in good health.

A remark on this clone: Distinct nucleotide sequences in the sample also encode this CDR3. The chain carries TRBV5-1 and TRBJ1-5, with D unclear. Trimming cost V 0 bases and J 3 bases, with 7 bases left between them. CDR3 length equals 14 residues. Germline V lookup: CDR1 SGHRS, CDR2 YFSETQ. CDR3 sequence reads: CASSLGGDNQPQHF. Written as DNA, the CDR3 is TGCGCCAGCAGCTTGGGTGGTGACAATCAGCCCCAGCATTTT. The complete variable domain, with remaining parts taken from reference TRBV5-1 and TRBJ1-5, reads KAGVTQTPRYLIKTRGQQVTLSCSPISGHRSVSWYQQTPGQGLQFLFEYFSETQRNKGNFPGRFSGRQFSNSRSEMNVSTLELGDSALYLCASSLGGDNQPQHFGDGTRLSIL.

This rearrangement joins TRBV10-3 to TRBJ1-6; D ambiguous. Trimming removed 6 bases from V and 13 bases from J, with 16 bases in between. Germline CDR1 reads ENHRY; CDR2 reads SYGVKD. This CDR3 is 13 amino acids long. The CDR3 DNA sequence: TGTGCCATCAGAAACGGGCCGAAGGACCCCCTCCACTTT. As protein: CAIRNGPKDPLHF.

Points on this clone: The sample holds other DNA sequences that translate to the same CDR3. The chain has TRBV7-2 and TRBJ2-3; D ambiguous. CDR3 size: 11 residues. In germline, CDR1 is SGHTA, CDR2 FQGNSA. V lost 3 bases and J 4 bases, leaving 2 bases between the germline ends. CDR3 amino acids: CASSLSDTQYF. In nucleotides, the CDR3 is TGTGCCAGCAGCTTGTCAGATACGCAGTATTTT. The full variable domain, completed using reference TRBV7-2 and TRBJ2-3, is GAGVSQSPSNKVTEKGKDVELRCDPISGHTALYWYRQSLGQGLEFLIYFQGNSAPDKSGLPSDRFSAERTGGSVSTLTIQRTQQEDSAVYLCASSLSDTQYFGPGTRLTVL.

This clone was observed a single time. The chain combines TRBV2 with TRBJ1-2, with TRBD1 identical over 10 bases. Trimming removed 4 bases from V and 4 bases from J; junction bases left unmatched: 9. Germline assignment: CDR1 SNHLY and CDR2 FYNNEI. The CDR3 covers 16 residues. The chain's CDR3 is CASSGPGTGDTYGYTF. The DNA for the CDR3 is TGTGCCAGCAGTGGCCCCGGGACAGGGGATACCTATGGCTACACCTTC.

This chain connects TRBV5-1 to TRBJ2-2; 14 nucleotides match TRBD2. The CDR3 totals 18 residues. Trimming removed 4 bases from V and 2 bases from J; junction bases left unmatched: 7. The germline V gene has CDR1 SGHRS and CDR2 YFSETQ. DNA for the CDR3: TGCGCCAGCAGCCCGGGGACTAGCGGGAGTGGAAACACCGGGGAGCTGTTTTTT. Its translation is CASSPGTSGSGNTGELFF.

This rearrangement joins TRBV28 to TRBJ2-2; TRBD1 agrees at 7 bases. Trimming at V came to 2 bases and at J to 5 bases, leaving 5 bases not matched to a gene. The CDR3 extends over 15 amino acids. Germline-derived CDR1 and CDR2 are MDHEN and SYDVKM. The CDR3 sequence: CASSLGGRGTGELFF. The DNA for the CDR3 is TGTGCCAGCAGTTTAGGTGGCAGGGGGACCGGGGAGCTGTTTTTT.

The V gene is TRBV7-9, the J gene TRBJ1-6; D remains ambiguous. The germline CDR1 and CDR2 sequences are SEHNR and FQNEAQ (reference sequence). The CDR3 runs 13 residues. Trimming pared 1 base from V and 8 bases from J, leaving 6 bases between. DNA of the CDR3: TGTGCCAGCAGCTTAGGGCAGGATTCACCCCTCCACTTT. It translates to CASSLGQDSPLHF.